The 2 T cell receptor beta chains listed next were all sequenced from one sample in a study of post-analysis software for immune sequencing data. Presence of unique molecular identifiers characterized the TCR beta cDNA libraries. Via MiXCR, TCRdb re-called the PCR reads, giving one row per CDR3 protein. The sample lists about 160,000 distinct CDR3 sequences; under 40% were seen once. The sample was blood, taken after autologous hematopoietic stem cell transplantation. These receptors were taken from a girl aged 5 to 17 with multiple sclerosis.

V and J are TRBV20-1 and TRBJ1-1, with 8 positions matching TRBD1. Germline loops: CDR1 DFQATT, CDR2 SNEGSKA (reference sequence). The CDR3 is 12 residues long. V was pared by 6 bases and J by 1 base, with 1 base of the junction left unmatched. CDR3 nucleotides: TGCAGTGCAGGACAGGGGAACACTGAAGCTTTCTTT. It specifies CSAGQGNTEAFF.

This clonotype was counted between two and nine times. The V and J genes are TRBV29-1 and TRBJ2-1; D gene ambiguous. This CDR3 spans 10 amino acids. Germline-derived CDR1 and CDR2 are SQVTM and ANQGSEA. Trimming stripped 5 bases from V and 7 bases from J, with 6 bases between. CDR3 residues: CSVFENEQFF. For the CDR3, the DNA is TGCAGCGTTTTCGAAAATGAGCAGTTCTTC.